This T cell receptor beta chain was observed in a study of PD-1 blockade in classical Hodgkin lymphoma. The CDR3 contains 16 residues. Germline CDR1 SNHLY, CDR2 FYNNEI. V was pared by 4 bases and J by 5 bases, with 19 bases between. Study results and caveats: Although disease activity or prior therapy may be involved, causes of the repertoire differences remain undefined. Healthy donors were reported to have higher baseline TCR diversity than newly diagnosed patients. Complete responders showed a baseline diversity that resembled the diversity of newly diagnosed patients.

Libraries were prepared by immunoSEQ multiplex PCR; TCRdb keeps only in-frame clonotypes and omits some of them. This sample has over 10,000 clones, with 70% to 90% found just once. Every patient had relapsed following autologous stem cell transplantation, and cohorts differed in brentuximab vedotin exposure. On this clone itself: The target antigen is unknown.

The chain is built from TRBV2 and TRBJ2-3, with D perhaps TRBD1 (5 bases). Sequences were derived from peripheral blood mononuclear cells (PBMCs), sampled at baseline. The source of this sequence is a human donor with classical Hodgkin lymphoma. DNA of the CDR3: TGTGCCAGCAGTGGGATCCAGGGATCCTTCGAAGATACGCAGTATTTT. This encodes CASSGIQGSFEDTQYF.